This T cell receptor beta chain was identified in a study of control samples from healthy donors and cancer patients. This clone was seen once. Germline CDR1 and CDR2: SEHNR and FQNEAQ (reference sequence). The germline V and J ends were trimmed by 0 bases and 8 bases, with 11 bases remaining between them. The CDR3 contains 13 residues. Profiled with immunoSEQ multiplex PCR; TCRdb holds only in-frame clones, not every one. The sample consists of approximately 100,000 clones, roughly 78% of them appearing once. Sample: blood. The TCR sequence derives from a man aged 60 to 75 in good health. The chain combines TRBV7-9 with TRBJ2-7; D gene ambiguous. Here the CDR3 DNA reads TGTGCCAGCAGCTTAGCGATGGGTGGGCAGCAGTACTTC. Its translation is CASSLAMGGQQYF.